This paragraph reports one TCR beta chain. Germline CDR1 and CDR2: LNHDA and SQIVND (reference sequence). The CDR3 covers 14 residues. V was pared by 3 bases and J by 0 bases, with 8 bases between. This sample was included in a study of blood T cell repertoires in COVID-19. Profiling relied on immunoSEQ multiplex PCR, and the TCRdb table lists in-frame clones only, not all of them. The data hold more than 200,000 clones, with just under 85% observed a single time. The chain has TRBV19 and TRBJ1-1, with D perhaps TRBD1 (5 bases). The sample taken for sequencing was peripheral blood. The receptor was derived from a man older than 75 with acute or convalescent COVID-19. CDR3 DNA sequence: TGTGCCAGTAGTATCCAAGGGGTGAACACTGAAGCTTTCTTT. It encodes CASSIQGVNTEAFF. Filled out from reference TRBV19 and TRBJ1-1, the complete variable domain reads DGGITQSPKYLFRKEGQNVTLSCEQNLNHDAMYWYRQDPGQGLRLIYYSQIVNDFQKGDIAEGYSVSREKKESFPLTVTSAQKNPTAFYLCASSIQGVNTEAFFGQGTRLTVV.